What follows are 30 T cell receptor beta chains derived from one specimen sequenced in a study of CD8+CD57+ T cells in acquired aplastic anemia. Previously, flow cytometry had revealed CD8+CD57+ cell expansion in the patients chosen for sequencing. TCR beta VDJ and CDR3 profiling used genomic DNA as template. TCRdb reprocessed the reads via MiXCR and lists one record per CDR3 protein. The data hold around 290,000 distinct CDR3 sequences, with roughly 59% observed a single time. What was sequenced was sorted CD4+, CD8+, or CD8+CD57+ T cells (not recorded which) from PBMCs. These TCRs come from a human donor with aplastic anemia.

The sample holds many counts of this clonotype. The chain is built from TRBV9 and TRBJ2-5, with 7 bases that match TRBD1. This CDR3 contains 15 residues. The V gene's germline CDR1 is SGDLS and CDR2 YYNGEE. With V trimmed by 0 bases and J by 7 bases, 9 bases remained unmatched. CDR3 amino acids: CASSVDGDSWGTQYF. In nucleotides, the CDR3 is TGTGCCAGCAGCGTAGACGGGGACAGCTGGGGGACCCAGTACTTC.

This clonotype was seen more than once but under ten times. The chain combines TRBV7-8 with TRBJ2-7, with 7 positions matching TRBD2. The germline gives CDR1 SGHVS, CDR2 FQNEAQ. Trimming took 4 bases from V and 6 from J; bases not matched to a gene: 12. The CDR3 consists of 15 residues. CDR3 residues: CASSSPSGGRPEQYF. The CDR3 coding sequence is TGTGCCAGCAGCTCCCCGAGCGGCGGGAGACCCGAGCAGTACTTC.

The chain combines TRBV18 with TRBJ2-5; 7 nucleotides line up with TRBD1. This CDR3 has 17 amino acids. CDR1 and CDR2 from the germline V gene are KGHSH and LQKENI. Trimming at V came to 5 bases and at J to 1 base, leaving 13 bases not matched to a gene. CDR3 coding DNA: TGTGCCAGCTCAGTCGACTCCGGGACAGCTACCCAAGAGACCCAGTACTTC. Amino acid sequence: CASSVDSGTATQETQYF.

As to this clonotype: The germline gene is not matched at one end of the junction; a read error may be the cause. V and J are TRBV5-1 and TRBJ2-6; the D gene is possibly TRBD2 (5 bases). CDR3 length: 14 amino acids. Germline V lookup: CDR1 SGHRS, CDR2 YFSETQ. The CDR3 coding sequence is TGCGCCAGCAGCTTGGCAGGTCACCGACGGACTGAAGCTTTC. This codes for CASSLAGHRRTEAF.

This chain joins TRBV7-2 and TRBJ2-1; D remains unclear. From germline, CDR1 is SGHTA and CDR2 FQGNSA. V lost 1 base and J lost 7, with 11 bases in between. The CDR3 extends over 14 amino acids. Here the CDR3 reads CASSLDQSRNEQFF. In nucleotides, the CDR3 is TGTGCCAGCAGCTTAGATCAAAGCAGGAATGAGCAGTTCTTC. Variable domain in full (rest from reference TRBV7-2 and TRBJ2-1): GAGVSQSPSNKVTEKGKDVELRCDPISGHTALYWYRQSLGQGLEFLIYFQGNSAPDKSGLPSDRFSAERTGGSVSTLTIQRTQQEDSAVYLCASSLDQSRNEQFFGPGTRLTVL.

This clonotype was recorded at least ten times. The rearrangement links TRBV2 to TRBJ1-1; D gene ambiguous. The CDR3 is 15 residues long. Germline assignment: CDR1 SNHLY and CDR2 FYNNEI. Deletions cut 4 bases from V and 0 bases from J, with 12 bases between. The CDR3 is CASSGAGYMNTEAFF. The CDR3 DNA reads as TGTGCCAGCAGTGGGGCAGGATACATGAACACTGAAGCTTTCTTT.

The chain employs TRBV7-6 and TRBJ2-7, with 9 bases identical to TRBD1. The CDR3 extends over 16 amino acids. V lost 5 bases and J lost 6; bases outside the gene matches: 14. The germline V gene has CDR1 SGHVS and CDR2 FNYEAQ. As DNA, the CDR3 is TGTGCCAGCAGCCTGGGGTCGGGGACAGGGTCTCGCGAGCAGTACTTC. This encodes CASSLGSGTGSREQYF.

In DNA, the CDR3 is TGTGCCAGCAGCGTAGCCGGGGCCTCCTACGAGCAGTACTTC. Translating it yields CASSVAGASYEQYF. The chain combines TRBV9 with TRBJ2-7; D might be TRBD1 or TRBD2, each matching 5 bases. CDR1 SGDLS and CDR2 YYNGEE come from the germline V gene. V was trimmed by 0 bases and J by 0 bases, leaving 7 bases between them. This CDR3 contains 14 residues.

This clonotype was detected many times. V is TRBV5-1 and J is TRBJ2-7, with 8 nucleotides matching TRBD1. The CDR3 extends over 14 amino acids. V lost 2 bases, J lost 7 bases, and 8 bases stayed unmatched. Germline V gene data show CDR1 as SGHRS and CDR2 as YFSETQ. CDR3 region: CASSFQGASGEQYF. The CDR3 DNA is TGCGCCAGCAGCTTCCAGGGGGCTTCGGGTGAGCAGTACTTC.

The J gene is TRBJ2-7, the V gene TRBV12-3 or TRBV12-4, with unresolved D. Trimming pared 0 bases from V and 0 bases from J, leaving 9 bases between. CDR3 length: 15 residues. In DNA, the CDR3 is TGTGCCAGCAGTTTAGCGTGGGCCCCCTCCTACGAGCAGTACTTC. Amino acid sequence: CASSLAWAPSYEQYF.

This clonotype has ten or more counts. The J gene is TRBJ2-5, the V gene TRBV25-1; D is unclear. Trimming removed 1 base from V and 5 bases from J, with 11 bases in between. CDR1 and CDR2 from the germline V gene are MGHDK and SYGVNS. There are 14 residues in the CDR3. In DNA form, the CDR3 reads TGTGCCAGCAGTGAATTAAAGGAACGGGAGACCCAGTACTTC. Translating gives CASSELKERETQYF. Based on the CDR3 plus reference TRBV25-1 and TRBJ2-5, the full variable domain is EADIYQTPRYLVIGTGKKITLECSQTMGHDKMYWYQQDPGMELHLIHYSYGVNSTEKGDLSSESTVSRIRTEHFPLTLESARPSHTSQYLCASSELKERETQYFGPGTRLLVL.

This chain links TRBV9 with TRBJ2-5, with D perhaps matching TRBD1 or TRBD2 (6 bases each). Germline V gene sequence: CDR1 SGDLS, CDR2 YYNGEE. Trimming pared 3 bases from V and 11 bases from J, leaving 11 bases between. CDR3 length: 11 amino acids. The CDR3 bases are TGTGCCAGCAGCGAGGGGGGAGAGCAGTACTTC. This gives the protein CASSEGGEQYF.

The gene calls are TRBV12-3 or TRBV12-4 and TRBJ2-5; D gene uncertain. The CDR3 runs 13 residues. The germline V and J ends were trimmed by 2 bases and 5 bases, with 9 bases remaining between them. The CDR3, as DNA: TGTGCCAGCAGTTTACGAAGTGGGGAGACCCAGTACTTC. Translated, it gives CASSLRSGETQYF.

At least ten counts were recorded for this clonotype. The chain carries TRBV12-3 or TRBV12-4 and TRBJ1-1, with 7 bases fitting TRBD1. This CDR3 is 14 amino acids long. J gave up 3 bases and V 5 bases, and 6 bases lay outside the gene matches. Here the CDR3 DNA reads TGTGCCAGCAGTCCTACAGGGGTGGACACTGAAGCTTTCTTT. Its protein product is CASSPTGVDTEAFF.

As for this clonotype: One base away lies a much larger clone, so this may be a sequencing read error. This sequence joins TRBV5-4 and TRBJ1-3; unclear D gene. The CDR3 is 14 residues long. CDR1 is SGHNT and CDR2 is YYREEE in the germline V gene (reference sequence). Between the trimmed V and J ends, which lost 4 bases and 3 bases, there was a span of 11 bases. For the CDR3, the DNA is TGTGCCAGCAGCCAAGATCAGGTTGGAAACACCATATATTTT. The encoded protein is CASSQDQVGNTIYF.

The J gene is TRBJ1-2, the V gene TRBV24-1; 11 bases agree with TRBD1. This CDR3 is 12 amino acids long. The germline V gene encodes CDR1 KGHDR and CDR2 SFDVKD. J was trimmed by 14 bases and V by 2 bases; bases with no gene match: 3. The CDR3 here is CATSDWTGGETF. For the CDR3, the DNA is TGTGCCACCAGTGATTGGACAGGGGGCGAGACCTTC.

This clonotype appeared a few times. The J gene is TRBJ1-5, the V gene TRBV25-1; D not certain. V gave up 8 bases and J gave up 2 bases, with 10 bases separating them. The CDR3 loop spans 13 amino acids. Germline CDR1 and CDR2: MGHDK and SYGVNS. Written as DNA, the CDR3 is TGTGCCAGCTCCGAAGGAGGCAATCAGCCCCAGCATTTT. The encoded protein is CASSEGGNQPQHF.

V gene TRBV24-1 combines with J gene TRBJ2-1; 8 positions agree with TRBD2. Germline CDR1 reads KGHDR; CDR2 reads SFDVKD. The V gene end was trimmed by 7 bases and the J gene end by 5 bases; junction bases not matched to a gene: 15. This CDR3 is 17 amino acids long. CDR3 in amino acids: CATRSGRLAGRNNEQFF. The CDR3 DNA reads TGTGCCACCAGGTCCGGGAGGCTAGCGGGCAGGAACAATGAGCAGTTCTTC.

This clonotype showed up just a few times. The rearrangement joins TRBV15 to TRBJ2-7; TRBD1 is a possible D gene (5 bases). The CDR3 has 15 residues. Trimming stripped 0 bases from V and 4 bases from J, with 13 bases between. Germline CDR1 is LNHNV and CDR2 is YYDKDF (reference sequence). DNA for the CDR3: TGTGCCACCAGCAGAGAAGGGGTCGGTGGGTACGAGCAGTACTTC. This gives the protein CATSREGVGGYEQYF.

The chain combines TRBV20-1 with TRBJ2-7; 7 nucleotides agree with TRBD2. Germline loops: CDR1 DFQATT, CDR2 SNEGSKA (reference sequence). The CDR3 is made up of 17 amino acids. V trimming: 1 base; J trimming: 2 bases; junction bases outside the gene matches: 14. This CDR3 is CSARVREAGEPTYEQYF. CDR3 DNA: TGCAGTGCTAGAGTCCGGGAGGCGGGCGAGCCTACCTACGAGCAGTACTTC.

The gene calls are TRBV7-2 and TRBJ2-1; D possibly corresponds to TRBD1 (5 bases). The V end was cut by 4 bases, the J end by 4 bases, with 14 bases between. The germline gives CDR1 SGHTA, CDR2 FQGNSA. The CDR3 consists of 15 residues. The CDR3 loop reads CASSSWGGQYNEQFF. Written as DNA, the CDR3 is TGTGCCAGCAGCTCCTGGGGCGGTCAATACAATGAGCAGTTCTTC.

The chain carries TRBV2 and TRBJ2-7; weak D call: TRBD2 (5 bases). Per germline, CDR1 SNHLY and CDR2 FYNNEI. CDR3 length: 16 amino acids. The germline V and J ends were trimmed by 1 base and 2 bases, with 15 bases remaining between them. CDR3 protein: CASSEGLGLAAYEQYF. CDR3 bases: TGTGCCAGCAGTGAAGGGTTAGGGCTAGCAGCCTACGAGCAGTACTTC.

This clonotype was counted between two and nine times. The chain has TRBV12-3 or TRBV12-4 and TRBJ1-6; unclear D gene. Trimming removed 5 bases from V and 10 bases from J, with 12 bases in between. CDR3 length: 13 residues. The CDR3 sequence is CASSRLMASPLHF. The CDR3 DNA reads TGTGCCAGCAGTCGCCTCATGGCCTCACCCCTCCACTTT.

This clonotype has a count of ten or more. The chain uses TRBV5-1 and TRBJ2-7; 16 bases align to TRBD2. Unmatched junction bases numbered 13, after V lost 3 bases and J lost 4 bases. Looked up from germline, CDR1 is SGHRS and CDR2 is YFSETQ. This CDR3 comprises 19 residues. The DNA of the CDR3 is TGCGCCAGCAGCTCGCAGGAACAGATGGGACTAGCGGGAGGGTACGAGCAGTACTTC. It codes for CASSSQEQMGLAGGYEQYF.

The genes are TRBV7-8 and TRBJ2-7; possible D gene TRBD2, 6 bases. The V gene lost 4 bases and the J gene lost 2 bases, with 9 bases spanning the gap. The CDR3 is made up of 13 amino acids. The germline V gene has CDR1 SGHVS and CDR2 FQNEAQ. CDR3 protein: CASSYGTPYEQYF. CDR3 DNA: TGTGCCAGCAGCTACGGGACTCCCTACGAGCAGTACTTC.

To note about this clonotype: A much larger clonotype is one base distant, so this may be a read error. The V call is TRBV10-1, the J call TRBJ1-4; D perhaps matches TRBD1 (5 bases). Germline CDR1 WNHNN, CDR2 SYGVQD (reference sequence). The CDR3 runs to 14 residues. Trimming pared 6 bases from V and 7 bases from J, leaving 15 bases between. The CDR3 DNA reads as TGCGCCAGCAGCGACACACATGGGACTGAAAAACTGTTTTTT. It translates to CASSDTHGTEKLFF.

This rearrangement joins TRBV9 to TRBJ1-3, with D perhaps TRBD1 (5 bases). The CDR3 sequence is 15 residues long. Germline values: CDR1 SGDLS, CDR2 YYNGEE. The ends were cut back, 3 bases at V and 0 bases at J, with 10 bases in the middle. CDR3 DNA: TGTGCCAGCAGCGCCCCGGGGGGCTCTGGAAACACCATATATTTT. The encoded protein is CASSAPGGSGNTIYF.

The rearrangement uses TRBV6-6 and TRBJ2-2; 15 nucleotides match TRBD2. J gave up 6 bases and V 0 bases, and 8 bases lay outside the gene matches. The V gene's germline CDR1 is MNHNY and CDR2 SVGAGI (reference sequence). The CDR3 length is 19 residues. The CDR3 here is CASSYSGLAGGSSAGELFF. CDR3 in DNA: TGTGCCAGCAGTTACTCGGGACTAGCGGGGGGAAGCTCAGCCGGGGAGCTGTTTTTT.

The rearrangement links TRBV7-6 to TRBJ2-1; a weak D match, TRBD2 (6 bases). V lost 5 bases and J 6 bases, leaving 14 bases between the germline ends. The germline V gene encodes CDR1 SGHVS and CDR2 FNYEAQ. The CDR3 consists of 14 residues. The CDR3 coding sequence is TGTGCCAGCAGCCGCGCGGAGGGTGGCAATGAGCAGTTCTTC. Translation gives CASSRAEGGNEQFF.

In its sample, this clonotype was seen many times. The chain uses TRBV20-1 and TRBJ1-1, with TRBD1 matching over 7 bases. The J segment lost 3 bases and the V segment lost 7 bases, leaving 8 bases of the junction unmatched. This CDR3 comprises 13 residues. Germline CDR1 reads DFQATT; CDR2 reads SNEGSKA (reference sequence). This CDR3 reads CSGPPQGDTEAFF. The CDR3 DNA follows: TGCAGTGGCCCACCCCAGGGGGACACTGAAGCTTTCTTT.